The entry below gives a single TCR beta chain sequence along with its context. The CDR3 runs 13 residues. The V and J ends lost 2 bases and 9 bases respectively, with 11 bases between them. Germline V gives CDR1 MNHEY, CDR2 SVGAGI. Per the original data handling: Estimated nucleated cell counts came from reference gene primer amplification. TCRdb's copy holds only in-frame clones and misses some; the assay was immunoSEQ multiplex PCR. The D gene and trimming were derived from the DNA, and the V and J assignments and clone size from that table. The sample carries about 200,000 clones, around 87% recorded once. The sample originates from a study of blood T cell repertoires in COVID-19. Study information: Specimens from acute and convalescent COVID-19 originated in the United States, Italy and Spain. T cells, B-cell-depleted T cells, or PBMCs supplied cDNA or gDNA.

The sequencing sample was made of peripheral blood. The sequence derives from a man in his 60s with acute or convalescent COVID-19. This chain connects TRBV6-5 to TRBJ2-1; D might be TRBD1 (5 bases). As DNA, the CDR3 is TGTGCCAGCAGTTACCCAGGGTCCGCTGAGCAGTTCTTC. This encodes CASSYPGSAEQFF.